This T cell receptor beta chain is drawn from a study of blood T cell repertoires in COVID-19. Study-wide context: PBMCs, B-cell-depleted T cells, or T cells provided the cDNA or gDNA that made up the material.

Per the authors' pipeline: Using reference gene primer amplification, nucleated cell counts were estimated. Repertoires were generated with immunoSEQ multiplex PCR, while TCRdb's copy carries only in-frame clones and drops some. V and J calls plus clone size are reproduced from that table; the DNA served to infer D and trimming. The sample has about 94,000 clones; 80% are singletons. The length of the CDR3 is 14 residues. V lost 5 bases, J lost 3 bases, and 14 bases lay in between. Germline values: CDR1 LGHDT, CDR2 YNNKEL (reference sequence). The chain employs TRBV3-1 (or the pseudogene TRBV3-2) and TRBJ2-7; D not certain. This sequence originates from a human donor in a cohort sampled during active COVID-19. Sequencing was performed on peripheral blood. The CDR3 DNA is TGTGCCAGCAGCAGAGGCCTAGTCAACTACGAGCAGTACTTC. It is translated as CASSRGLVNYEQYF.